This T cell receptor beta chain was recovered during a study of tumor and adjacent non-tumor tissue in lung cancer. Study-level points and caveats: Top 100 clones took a larger repertoire share in normal lung.

Points on this clonotype: Its antigen is undetermined.

The CDR3 runs 14 residues. Germline assignment: CDR1 MNHNY and CDR2 SVGAGI (reference sequence). Trimming left V 0 bases short and J 1 base short, with 6 bases between. This sample's RNA came from whole unsorted tissue. TCRbeta libraries were built with three rounds of nested PCR, modified from ARM-PCR. TCRdb re-called the multiplex PCR reads with MiXCR, one entry per CDR3 protein. The repertoire consists of 120,000 to 150,000 distinct CDR3 sequences, with roughly 70% occurring once and the leading ten covering roughly 18%. The sequenced sample consisted of lung tumor tissue. This chain uses TRBV6-6 with TRBJ2-5; D unresolved. This TCR was sampled from a man aged 55 to 69 with small cell lung cancer. The DNA of the CDR3 is TGTGCCAGCAGTTACTCGACTTTCCAAGAGACCCAGTACTTC. It is translated as CASSYSTFQETQYF.